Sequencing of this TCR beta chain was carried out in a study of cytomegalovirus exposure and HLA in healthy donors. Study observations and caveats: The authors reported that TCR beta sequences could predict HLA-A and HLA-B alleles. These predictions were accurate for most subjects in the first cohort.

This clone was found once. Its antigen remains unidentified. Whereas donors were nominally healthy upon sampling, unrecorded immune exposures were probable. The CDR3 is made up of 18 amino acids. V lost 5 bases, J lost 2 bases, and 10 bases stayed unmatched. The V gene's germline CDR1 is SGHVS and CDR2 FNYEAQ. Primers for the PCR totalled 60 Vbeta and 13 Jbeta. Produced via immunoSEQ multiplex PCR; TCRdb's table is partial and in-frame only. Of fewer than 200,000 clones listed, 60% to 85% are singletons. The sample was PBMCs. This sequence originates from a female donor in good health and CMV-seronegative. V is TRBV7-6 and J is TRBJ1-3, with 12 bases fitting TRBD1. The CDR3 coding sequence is TGTGCCAGCAGCCTTAAACCGGGACAGGGGGCAGCTGGAAACACCATATATTTT. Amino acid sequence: CASSLKPGQGAAGNTIYF.